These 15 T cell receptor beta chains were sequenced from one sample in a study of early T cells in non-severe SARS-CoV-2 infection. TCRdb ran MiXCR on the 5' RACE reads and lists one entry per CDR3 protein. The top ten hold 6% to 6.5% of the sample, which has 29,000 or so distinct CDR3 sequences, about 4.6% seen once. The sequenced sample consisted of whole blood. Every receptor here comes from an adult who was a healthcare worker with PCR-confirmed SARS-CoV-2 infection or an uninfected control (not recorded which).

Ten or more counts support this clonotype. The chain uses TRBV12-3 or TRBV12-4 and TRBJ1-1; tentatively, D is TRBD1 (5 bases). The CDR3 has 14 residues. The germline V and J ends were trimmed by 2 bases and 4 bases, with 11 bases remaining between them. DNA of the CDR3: TGTGCCAGCAGTTTATATCAGGGATTCACTGAAGCTTTCTTT. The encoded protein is CASSLYQGFTEAFF.

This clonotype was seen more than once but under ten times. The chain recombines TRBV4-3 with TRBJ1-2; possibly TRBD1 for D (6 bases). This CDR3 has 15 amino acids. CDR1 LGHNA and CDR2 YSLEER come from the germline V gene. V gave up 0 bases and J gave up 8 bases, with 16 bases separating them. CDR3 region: CASSQDRGTDGGYTF. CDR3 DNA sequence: TGCGCCAGCAGCCAAGATAGGGGGACCGATGGAGGCTACACCTTC.

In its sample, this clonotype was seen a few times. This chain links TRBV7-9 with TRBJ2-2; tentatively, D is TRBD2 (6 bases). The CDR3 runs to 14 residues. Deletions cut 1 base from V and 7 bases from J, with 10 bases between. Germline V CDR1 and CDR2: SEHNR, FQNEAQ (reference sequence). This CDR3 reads CASSLDRRGGELFF. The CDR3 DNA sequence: TGTGCCAGCAGCTTAGATCGGCGGGGCGGGGAGCTGTTTTTT. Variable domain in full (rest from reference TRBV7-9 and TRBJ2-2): DTGVSQNPRHKITKRGQNVTFRCDPISEHNRLYWYRQTLGQGPEFLTYFQNEAQLEKSRLLSDRFSAERPKGSFSTLEIQRTEQGDSAMYLCASSLDRRGGELFFGEGSRLTVL.

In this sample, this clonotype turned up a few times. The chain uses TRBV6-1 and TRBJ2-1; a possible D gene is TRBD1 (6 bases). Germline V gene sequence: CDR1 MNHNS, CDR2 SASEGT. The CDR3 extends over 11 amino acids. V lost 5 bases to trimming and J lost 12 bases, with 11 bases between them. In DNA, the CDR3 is TGTGCCAGCAGTCCAGGGGTGGCGCAGTTCTTC. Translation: CASSPGVAQFF.

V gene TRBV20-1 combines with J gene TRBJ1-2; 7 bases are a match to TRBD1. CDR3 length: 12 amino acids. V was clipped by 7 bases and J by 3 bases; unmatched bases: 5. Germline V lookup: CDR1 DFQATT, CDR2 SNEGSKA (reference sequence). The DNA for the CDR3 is TGCAGTGTTAAGGGGGCGCACTATGGCTACACCTTC. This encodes CSVKGAHYGYTF.

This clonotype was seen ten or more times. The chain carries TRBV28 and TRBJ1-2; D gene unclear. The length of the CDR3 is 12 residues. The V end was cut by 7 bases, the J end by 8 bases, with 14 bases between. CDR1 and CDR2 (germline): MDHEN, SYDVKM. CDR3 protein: CASKSGPEGYTF. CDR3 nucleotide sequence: TGTGCCAGCAAATCTGGGCCTGAAGGCTACACCTTC.

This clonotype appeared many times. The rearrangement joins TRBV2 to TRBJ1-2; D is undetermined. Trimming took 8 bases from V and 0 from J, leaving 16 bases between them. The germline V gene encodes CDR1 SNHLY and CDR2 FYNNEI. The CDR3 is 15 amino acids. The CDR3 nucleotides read TGTGCCAGCCCCGCAGGAAGACCTACTAACTATGGCTACACCTTC. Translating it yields CASPAGRPTNYGYTF.

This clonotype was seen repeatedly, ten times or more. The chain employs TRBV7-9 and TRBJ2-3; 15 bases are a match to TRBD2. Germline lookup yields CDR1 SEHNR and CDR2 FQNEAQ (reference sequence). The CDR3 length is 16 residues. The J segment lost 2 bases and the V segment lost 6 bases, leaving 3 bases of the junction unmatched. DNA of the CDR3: TGTGCCAGCAGTTGGACTAGCGGGAGGGACACAGATACGCAGTATTTT. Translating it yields CASSWTSGRDTDTQYF.

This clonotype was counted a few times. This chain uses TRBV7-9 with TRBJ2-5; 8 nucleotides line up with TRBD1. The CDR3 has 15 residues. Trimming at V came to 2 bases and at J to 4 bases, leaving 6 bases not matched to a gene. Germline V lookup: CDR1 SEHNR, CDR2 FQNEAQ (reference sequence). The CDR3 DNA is TGTGCCAGCAGCTTACCTTCAGGGGGCGGAGAGACCCAGTACTTC. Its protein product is CASSLPSGGGETQYF.

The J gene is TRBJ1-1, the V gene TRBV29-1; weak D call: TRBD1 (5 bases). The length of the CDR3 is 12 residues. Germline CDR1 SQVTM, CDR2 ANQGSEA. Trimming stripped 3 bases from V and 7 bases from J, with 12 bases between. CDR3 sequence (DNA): TGCAGCGTTGACCCCGGGGCACATGAAGCTTTCTTT. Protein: CSVDPGAHEAFF.

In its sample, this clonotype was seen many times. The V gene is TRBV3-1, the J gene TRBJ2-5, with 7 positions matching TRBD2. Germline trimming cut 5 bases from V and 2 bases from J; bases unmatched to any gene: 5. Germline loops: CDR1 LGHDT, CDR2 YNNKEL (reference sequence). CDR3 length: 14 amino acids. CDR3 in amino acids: CASSSRTRQETQYF. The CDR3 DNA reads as TGTGCCAGCAGCTCGCGGACTAGACAAGAGACCCAGTACTTC.

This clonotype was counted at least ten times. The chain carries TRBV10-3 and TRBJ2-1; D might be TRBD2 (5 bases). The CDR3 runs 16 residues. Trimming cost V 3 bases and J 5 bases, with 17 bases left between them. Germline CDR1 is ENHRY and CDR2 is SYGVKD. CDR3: CAISDPGRGRDNEQFF. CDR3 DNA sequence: TGTGCCATCAGTGATCCGGGAAGAGGCAGAGACAATGAGCAGTTCTTC.

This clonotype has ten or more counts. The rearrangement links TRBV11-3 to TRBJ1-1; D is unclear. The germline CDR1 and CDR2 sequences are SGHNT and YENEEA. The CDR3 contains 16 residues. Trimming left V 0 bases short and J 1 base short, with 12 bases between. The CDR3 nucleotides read TGTGCCAGCAGCTTAGACGGGAGCAGGTCGAACACTGAAGCTTTCTTT. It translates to CASSLDGSRSNTEAFF.

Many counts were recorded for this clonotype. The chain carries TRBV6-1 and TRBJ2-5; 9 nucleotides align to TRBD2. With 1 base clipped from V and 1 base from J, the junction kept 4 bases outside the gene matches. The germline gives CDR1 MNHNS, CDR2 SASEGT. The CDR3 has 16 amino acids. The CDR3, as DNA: TGTGCCAGCAGTGAAGTTAGCGGGGGCCCCCAAGAGACCCAGTACTTC. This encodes CASSEVSGGPQETQYF.

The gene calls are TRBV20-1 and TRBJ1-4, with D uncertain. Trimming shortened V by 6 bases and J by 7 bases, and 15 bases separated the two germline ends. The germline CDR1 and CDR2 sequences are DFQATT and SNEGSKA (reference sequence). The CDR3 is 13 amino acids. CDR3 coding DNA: TGCAGTGCCAGCGCGGTTTTGGCTGAAAAACTGTTTTTT. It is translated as CSASAVLAEKLFF.